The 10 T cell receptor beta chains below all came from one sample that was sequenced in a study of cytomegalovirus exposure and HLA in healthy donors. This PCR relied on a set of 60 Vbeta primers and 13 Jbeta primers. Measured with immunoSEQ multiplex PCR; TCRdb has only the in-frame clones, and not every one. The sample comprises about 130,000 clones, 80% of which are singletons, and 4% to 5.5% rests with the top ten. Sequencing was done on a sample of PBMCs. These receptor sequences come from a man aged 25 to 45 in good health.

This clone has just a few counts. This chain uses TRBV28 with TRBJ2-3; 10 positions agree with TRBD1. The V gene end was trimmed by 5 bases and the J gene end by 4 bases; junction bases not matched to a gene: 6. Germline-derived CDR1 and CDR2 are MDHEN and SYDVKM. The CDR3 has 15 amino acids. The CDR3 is CASSRGDRGADTQYF. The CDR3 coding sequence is TGTGCCAGCAGTAGGGGGGACAGGGGAGCAGATACGCAGTATTTT.

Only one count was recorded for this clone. Here the CDR3 reads CATSSQGYNEQFF. The CDR3 region has the DNA TGTGCCACCAGCAGCCAGGGCTACAATGAGCAGTTCTTC. The chain couples TRBV15 to TRBJ2-1; TRBD1 is a possible D gene (5 bases). CDR3 length: 13 amino acids. Trimming removed 3 bases from V and 3 bases from J, with 6 bases in between. Germline assignment: CDR1 LNHNV and CDR2 YYDKDF (reference sequence).

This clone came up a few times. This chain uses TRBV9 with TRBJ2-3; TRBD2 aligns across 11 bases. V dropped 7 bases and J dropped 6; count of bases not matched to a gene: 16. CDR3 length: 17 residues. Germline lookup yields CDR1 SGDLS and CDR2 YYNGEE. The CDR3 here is CASGKGVAGGPRDTQYF. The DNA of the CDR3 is TGTGCCAGCGGAAAGGGGGTAGCGGGAGGGCCGAGGGATACGCAGTATTTT.

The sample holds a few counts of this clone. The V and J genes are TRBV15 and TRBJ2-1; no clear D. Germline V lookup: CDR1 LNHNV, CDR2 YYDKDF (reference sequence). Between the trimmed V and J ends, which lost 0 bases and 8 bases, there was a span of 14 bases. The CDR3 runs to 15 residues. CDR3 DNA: TGTGCCACCAGCAGAGAAGTACTTGGTCTCGATGAGCAGTTCTTC. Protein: CATSREVLGLDEQFF.

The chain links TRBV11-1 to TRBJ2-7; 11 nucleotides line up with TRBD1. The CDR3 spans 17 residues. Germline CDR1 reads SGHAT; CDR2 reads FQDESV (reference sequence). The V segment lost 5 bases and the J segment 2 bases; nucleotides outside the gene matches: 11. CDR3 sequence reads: CASSPPPGQGGAYEQYF. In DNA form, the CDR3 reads TGTGCCAGCAGCCCTCCCCCGGGACAGGGGGGAGCCTACGAGCAGTACTTC. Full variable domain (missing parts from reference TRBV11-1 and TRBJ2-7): EAEVAQSPRYKITEKSQAVAFWCDPISGHATLYWYRQILGQGPELLVQFQDESVVDDSQLPKDRFSAERLKGVDSTLKIQPAELGDSAMYLCASSPPPGQGGAYEQYFGPGTRLTVT.

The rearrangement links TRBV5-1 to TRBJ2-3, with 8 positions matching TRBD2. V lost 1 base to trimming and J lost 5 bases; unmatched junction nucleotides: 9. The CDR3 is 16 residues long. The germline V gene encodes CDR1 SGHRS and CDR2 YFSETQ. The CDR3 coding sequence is TGCGCCAGCAGCTTGATAACGGGAGGGCCCAAAGATACGCAGTATTTT. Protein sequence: CASSLITGGPKDTQYF.

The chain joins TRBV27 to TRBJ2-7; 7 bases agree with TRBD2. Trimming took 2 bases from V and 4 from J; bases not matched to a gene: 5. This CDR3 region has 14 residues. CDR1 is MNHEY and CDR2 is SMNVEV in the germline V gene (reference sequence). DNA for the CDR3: TGTGCCAGCAGTTTAGGGCGGGAGAGGTACGAGCAGTACTTC. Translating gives CASSLGRERYEQYF.

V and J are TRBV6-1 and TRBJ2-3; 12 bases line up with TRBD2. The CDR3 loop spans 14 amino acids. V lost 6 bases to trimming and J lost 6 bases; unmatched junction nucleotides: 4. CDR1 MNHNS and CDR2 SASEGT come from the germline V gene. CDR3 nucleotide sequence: TGTGCCAGCAGACTTGGGACTAGCGGGGATACGCAGTATTTT. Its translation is CASRLGTSGDTQYF.

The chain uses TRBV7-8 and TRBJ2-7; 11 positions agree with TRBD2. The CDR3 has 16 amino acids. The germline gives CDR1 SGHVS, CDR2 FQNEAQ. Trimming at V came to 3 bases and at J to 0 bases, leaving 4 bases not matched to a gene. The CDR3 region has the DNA TGTGCCAGCAGCTTTCTACTAGCGGGAGCCTCCTACGAGCAGTACTTC. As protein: CASSFLLAGASYEQYF.

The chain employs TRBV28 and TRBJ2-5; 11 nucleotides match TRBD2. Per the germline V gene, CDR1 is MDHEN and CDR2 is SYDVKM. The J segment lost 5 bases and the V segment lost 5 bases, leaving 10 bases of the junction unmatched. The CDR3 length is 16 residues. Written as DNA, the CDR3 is TGTGCCAGCAGTCCCCGTAGCGGGAGGGCCCGTGAGACCCAGTACTTC. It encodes CASSPRSGRARETQYF. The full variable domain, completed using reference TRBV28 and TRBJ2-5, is DVKVTQSSRYLVKRTGEKVFLECVQDMDHENMFWYRQDPGLGLRLIYFSYDVKMKEKGDIPEGYSVSREKKERFSLILESASTNQTSMYLCASSPRSGRARETQYFGPGTRLLVL.